This record covers a single T cell receptor (beta chain). The antigen is unknown. Profiled with immunoSEQ multiplex PCR; TCRdb holds only in-frame clones, not every one. The table has about 400,000 clones, approximately 90% seen once; the top ten hold around 1.7%. These data belong to a study of Ad26.COV2.S vaccination and SARS-CoV-2 variants. General study points: Measurements of TCR breadth and depth may have given underestimates of the total T cell responses. It was found that vaccine and placebo recipients had similar non-spike TCR breadth. Ad26.COV2.S recipients had broader spike-specific TCRs (P = 0.0014).

The treatment is: some 20 received Ad26.COV2.S at low or high dose, single or two shots; a few received placebo; per-sample allocation not given. Sample collection was performed on day 63 after the first vaccine or placebo injection. Boston hosted the donor, who was an adult aged 18-55 years. The CDR3 spans 14 residues. V lost 0 bases and J lost 1, with 7 bases in between. Germline V gene data show CDR1 as SGDLS and CDR2 as YYNGEE. This material consisted of peripheral blood, taken in a trial of Ad26.COV2.S vaccine versus placebo. The gene calls are TRBV9 and TRBJ1-1; no reliable D call. This TCR was sampled from a person between 18 and 59 years old who received the Ad26.COV2.S COVID-19 vaccine or a placebo. The DNA of the CDR3 is TGTGCCAGCAGCGTAGCCCCTACGAACACTGAAGCTTTCTTT. It yields the protein CASSVAPTNTEAFF.